The sequence of this TCR beta chain was determined in a study of T cells in Graves' hyperthyroidism and ophthalmopathy. Turning to the study itself: Peripheral blood specimens were obtained at initial diagnosis, prior to any treatment.

RNA transcripts were the template for amplifying TCR beta CDR3 regions. The HTBI primer set drove a first-round RT-PCR of the TCR CDR3. TCRdb reanalysed the multiplex PCR reads using MiXCR and keeps one entry per CDR3 protein. The data show over 450,000 distinct CDR3 sequences, under 20% seen once. Germline CDR1 SQVTM, CDR2 ANQGSEA. The CDR3 has 13 residues. V lost 7 bases, J lost 7 bases, and 13 bases stayed unmatched. Whole-study findings and limits: Using 13 V-J features, a model discriminated ophthalmopathy from stable hyperthyroidism.

This clonotype was observed a few times. Its antigen is still unknown. The sequencing input was blood. The TCR sequence derives from a woman aged 18 to 35 with Graves' ophthalmopathy. The genes are TRBV29-1 and TRBJ2-7, with 7 bases aligning to TRBD1. For the CDR3, the DNA is TGCAGCGCCGAGGGGGCAGGCCCGGGGGAGCAGTACTTC. This encodes CSAEGAGPGEQYF.